Shown below are 29 T cell receptor beta chains from a single sample sequenced in a study of blood T cells in healthy people across ages. Together with a sample-barcoded 5' primer, a J-beta primer mix was included in a second PCR lasting about 6 to 11 cycles. TCRdb itself ran the 5' RACE reads through MiXCR, one entry per CDR3 protein. Found here are about 830,000 distinct CDR3 sequences, roughly 64% of them singletons; the top ten hold roughly 22%. Input material: blood. Every receptor here comes from a man aged 25 to 40 in good health.

The table lists this clonotype with a few counts. The CDR3 DNA sequence: TGTGCCAGCAGCTTATCAGGGTTCTCCTACAATGAGCAGTTCTTC. It translates to CASSLSGFSYNEQFF. The gene calls are TRBV7-8 and TRBJ2-1; tentative D call: TRBD1 (5 bases). The CDR3 covers 15 residues. Trimming cost V 2 bases and J 0 bases, with 8 bases left between them. CDR1 SGHVS and CDR2 FQNEAQ come from the germline V gene. Full variable domain (remainder filled in from reference TRBV7-8 and TRBJ2-1): GAGVSQSPRYKVAKRGQDVALRCDPISGHVSLFWYQQALGQGPEFLTYFQNEAQLDKSGLPSDRFFAERPEGSVSTLKIQRTQQEDSAVYLCASSLSGFSYNEQFFGPGTRLTVL.

This clonotype showed up just once. The rearrangement joins TRBV24-1 to TRBJ2-1, with D possibly TRBD2 on 5 matching bases. The germline gives CDR1 KGHDR, CDR2 SFDVKD. This CDR3 region has 14 residues. V lost 0 bases, J lost 9 bases, and 11 bases lay in between. The CDR3 is CATSDLQREGEQFF. The CDR3 coding sequence is TGTGCCACCAGTGATTTGCAACGTGAGGGTGAGCAGTTCTTC.

Of note for this clonotype: One junction end does not reproduce the germline sequence, and a read error may be involved. The CDR3 protein is CASSIDRGTDTQYF. The CDR3 DNA follows: TGTGCCAGCAGCATAGACAGGGGCACAGATACGCAGTATTTT. The chain couples TRBV11-2 to TRBJ2-3, with 7 bases matching TRBD1. Germline CDR1 and CDR2: SGHAT and FQNNGV. This CDR3 has 14 amino acids.

This clonotype was seen more than once but under ten times. The chain uses TRBV4-3 and TRBJ1-1; D unclear. The V end was cut by 1 base, the J end by 2 bases, with 5 bases between. The germline CDR1 and CDR2 sequences are LGHNA and YSLEER. This CDR3 contains 13 residues. CDR3: CASSQVSNTEAFF. In DNA form, the CDR3 reads TGCGCCAGCAGCCAAGTCTCAAACACTGAAGCTTTCTTT.

The rearrangement joins TRBV7-2 to TRBJ2-1; no definite D call. The J call is doubtful: the DNA matches TRBJ2-7 better. CDR1 and CDR2 from the germline V gene are SGHTA and FQGNSA. The CDR3 runs 13 residues. The CDR3 sequence: CASSLGEADEQYF. The CDR3 bases are TGTGCCAGCAGCTTAGGCGAAGCCGACGAGCAGTACTTC.

The V call is TRBV2, the J call TRBJ2-1, with D unclear. V was shortened by 3 bases and J by 0 bases, with 9 bases between the two germline ends. The CDR3 has 15 amino acids. In germline, CDR1 is SNHLY, CDR2 FYNNEI. The CDR3: CASSEPRSSYNEQFF. In DNA, the CDR3 is TGTGCCAGCAGTGAGCCACGGAGCTCCTACAATGAGCAGTTCTTC.

The chain links TRBV7-9 to TRBJ2-5; TRBD2 aligns across 7 bases. Germline V gene sequence: CDR1 SEHNR, CDR2 FQNEAQ (reference sequence). V was pared by 3 bases and J by 5 bases, with 6 bases of the junction left unmatched. The length of the CDR3 is 14 residues. The CDR3 sequence is CASSFPGGSETQYF. The CDR3 nucleotides read TGTGCCAGCAGCTTCCCCGGGGGGTCGGAGACCCAGTACTTC.

The chain recombines TRBV20-1 with TRBJ1-1; TRBD1 matches 10 bases. Per germline, CDR1 DFQATT and CDR2 SNEGSKA (reference sequence). The CDR3 sequence is 14 residues long. Losses at the gene ends were 5 bases for V and 5 bases for J; bases not matched to a gene: 8. CDR3 region: CSAARQGAYTEAFF. Written as DNA, the CDR3 is TGCAGTGCTGCGCGACAGGGGGCCTATACTGAAGCTTTCTTT.

For the CDR3, the DNA is TGTGCCAGCTATCAACCTGGCCACTATGGCTACACCTTC. It is translated as CASYQPGHYGYTF. The V call is TRBV6-5, the J call TRBJ1-2; D ambiguous. Per the germline V gene, CDR1 is MNHEY and CDR2 is SVGAGI. The CDR3 consists of 13 residues. The V gene lost 8 bases and the J gene lost 3 bases, with 13 bases spanning the gap.

The sample holds a few counts of this clonotype. As DNA, the CDR3 is TGCAGTGCTAGACCCCTCGGCAGTAATGAGCAGTTCTTC. Its translation: CSARPLGSNEQFF. V and J are TRBV20-1 and TRBJ2-1; no reliable D call. There are 13 residues in the CDR3. Germline V gene sequence: CDR1 DFQATT, CDR2 SNEGSKA (reference sequence). V lost 2 bases and J 7 bases, leaving 12 bases between the germline ends.

This sequence joins TRBV2 and TRBJ2-1; 7 bases are shared with TRBD2. The length of the CDR3 is 14 residues. V trimming: 5 bases; J trimming: 11 bases; junction bases outside the gene matches: 12. CDR1 SNHLY and CDR2 FYNNEI come from the germline V gene. The CDR3 DNA is TGTGCCAGCAGTCCTCGGCGGGAGTTCGCTAAGCAGTTCTTC. This translates into CASSPRREFAKQFF.

The chain combines TRBV5-6 with TRBJ2-1, with 13 bases matching TRBD2. Germline CDR1 and CDR2: SGHDT and YYEEEE. The CDR3 loop spans 16 amino acids. V dropped 0 bases and J dropped 8; count of bases not matched to a gene: 5. In nucleotides, the CDR3 is TGTGCCAGCAGCTTGGGACTAGCGGGGGGTCTTTATGAGCAGTTCTTC. Translation gives CASSLGLAGGLYEQFF.

This sequence joins TRBV28 and TRBJ2-3; a weak D match, TRBD1 (6 bases). The V gene lost 8 bases and the J gene lost 2 bases, with 14 bases spanning the gap. The CDR3 sequence is 14 residues long. The germline gives CDR1 MDHEN, CDR2 SYDVKM. The CDR3 loop is CASRWGPTTDTQYF. CDR3 nucleotides: TGTGCCAGCCGCTGGGGGCCTACCACAGATACGCAGTATTTT.

The chain couples TRBV10-3 to TRBJ2-1, with D unresolved. V was clipped by 2 bases and J by 7 bases, with 6 bases between them. The CDR3 loop spans 12 amino acids. Germline CDR1 reads ENHRY; CDR2 reads SYGVKD. The CDR3 here is CAISEARNEQFF. CDR3 in DNA: TGTGCCATCAGTGAGGCCCGGAATGAGCAGTTCTTC.

The chain has TRBV30 and TRBJ2-1, with TRBD1 as a possible D gene (6 bases). Trimming took off 3 bases at V and 3 bases at J, with 21 bases between the two ends. The V gene's germline CDR1 is GTSNPN and CDR2 SVGIG (reference sequence). This CDR3 spans 17 amino acids. Here the CDR3 DNA reads TGTGCCTGGAGACAAGAGGGGGTTGGTCCCTACTACAATGAGCAGTTCTTC. Its protein is CAWRQEGVGPYYNEQFF.

The gene calls are TRBV6-2 or TRBV6-3 and TRBJ2-5; 9 bases are shared with TRBD1. The end of the DNA aligns better with TRBJ2-7, so the J call may be wrong. The CDR3 consists of 13 residues. CDR1 and CDR2 from the germline V gene are MNHEY and SVGEGT. The CDR3 reads CASSWDRDNEQYF. The DNA of the CDR3 is TGTGCCAGCAGTTGGGACAGGGACAACGAGCAGTACTTC.

This chain joins TRBV12-3 or TRBV12-4 and TRBJ2-3, with 8 bases aligning to TRBD1. The CDR3 has 15 amino acids. V dropped 6 bases and J dropped 2; count of bases not matched to a gene: 7. CDR3 sequence (DNA): TGTGCCAGCAGCGTTGGGACAGGCTACACAGATACGCAGTATTTT. Protein product: CASSVGTGYTDTQYF.

V and J are TRBV20-1 and TRBJ1-6; a possible D gene is TRBD1 (6 bases). The CDR3 extends over 15 amino acids. The germline V gene has CDR1 DFQATT and CDR2 SNEGSKA (reference sequence). Trimming removed 2 bases from V and 10 bases from J, with 18 bases in between. CDR3 DNA sequence: TGCAGTGCTAGACTTCCGACAGGAATCTACTCACCCCTCCACTTT. Amino acid sequence: CSARLPTGIYSPLHF.

The gene calls are TRBV10-3 and TRBJ2-2; D could derive from TRBD1 or TRBD2 (5 bases each). The germline V gene encodes CDR1 ENHRY and CDR2 SYGVKD. The CDR3 runs 14 residues. V lost 3 bases and J 6 bases, leaving 11 bases between the germline ends. In DNA form, the CDR3 reads TGTGCCATCAGTGACTCTCGAGGGGCCGGGGAGCTGTTTTTT. Amino acids: CAISDSRGAGELFF.

The CDR3 loop is CASSPRRDEETQYF. In DNA, the CDR3 is TGTGCCAGCTCACCCCGCCGGGACGAAGAGACCCAGTACTTC. This rearrangement joins TRBV18 to TRBJ2-5; possibly TRBD1 or TRBD2 for D (5 bases each). Germline CDR1 and CDR2: KGHSH and LQKENI. Trimming stripped 3 bases from V and 3 bases from J, with 11 bases between. The CDR3 is 14 residues long.

This clonotype was seen at least ten times. The CDR3 sequence: CASSQDLEETQYF. CDR3 coding DNA: TGCGCCAGCAGCCAAGATCTCGAAGAGACCCAGTACTTC. The V gene is TRBV4-3, the J gene TRBJ2-5; D is unclear. Germline V gene lookup returns CDR1 LGHNA and CDR2 YSLEER. This CDR3 has 13 residues. Trimming cost V 0 bases and J 3 bases, with 5 bases left between them.

Concerning this clonotype: An end of the junction does not agree with germline; a read error may underlie this. The CDR3 bases are TGTGCCAGCCTTAGTAGGACACCTAAAGAGATCCAGTACTTC. Protein sequence: CASLSRTPKEIQYF. The gene calls are TRBV2 and TRBJ2-5, with D possibly being TRBD1 (5 bases). This CDR3 is built from 14 residues. Germline lookup yields CDR1 SNHLY and CDR2 FYNNEI.

V usage is TRBV6-2 or TRBV6-3 and J usage is TRBJ2-6; D remains ambiguous. Germline loops: CDR1 MNHEY, CDR2 SVGEGT. V was cut by 6 bases and J by 0 bases, with 9 bases left in between. This CDR3 has 15 residues. This CDR3 is CASSDRISGANVLTF. The CDR3 nucleotides read TGTGCCAGCAGCGACCGGATCTCTGGGGCCAACGTCCTGACTTTC.

This chain uses TRBV7-9 with TRBJ2-3, with 8 bases aligning to TRBD1. The CDR3 loop spans 16 amino acids. Germline V lookup: CDR1 SEHNR, CDR2 FQNEAQ (reference sequence). The V gene end was trimmed by 5 bases and the J gene end by 0 bases; junction bases not matched to a gene: 7. CDR3 amino acids: CASSARQGTSTDTQYF. The DNA of the CDR3 is TGTGCCAGCAGCGCCCGACAGGGGACCAGCACAGATACGCAGTATTTT.

A single count supports this clonotype. J is TRBJ2-7 and V is TRBV12-3 or TRBV12-4; the match to TRBD1 covers 9 bases. With 6 bases clipped from V and 0 bases from J, the junction kept 9 bases outside the gene matches. This CDR3 is 16 amino acids long. This chain's CDR3 is CASSPGGTGISYEQYF. The CDR3 DNA reads as TGTGCCAGCAGCCCCGGTGGGACAGGGATCTCCTACGAGCAGTACTTC.

J is TRBJ2-1 and V is TRBV15; TRBD1 is a possible D gene (5 bases). The germline gives CDR1 LNHNV, CDR2 YYDKDF (reference sequence). The CDR3 covers 16 residues. V was pared by 0 bases and J by 7 bases, with 16 bases between. CDR3 sequence: CATSRELGHLMNEQFF. In nucleotides, the CDR3 is TGTGCCACCAGCAGAGAATTAGGACACCTTATGAATGAGCAGTTCTTC.

This chain joins TRBV2 and TRBJ2-3; D gene unclear. Germline values: CDR1 SNHLY, CDR2 FYNNEI. CDR3 length: 13 residues. Trimming removed 4 bases from V and 6 bases from J, with 11 bases in between. The chain's CDR3 is CASSGIGMDTQYF. CDR3 nucleotide sequence: TGTGCCAGCAGTGGAATCGGCATGGATACGCAGTATTTT.

Regarding this clonotype: A junction boundary mismatches the germline segment, possibly from a read error. CDR3 in DNA: TGTGCCAGCGTGGGGCCAGATATGCAGTATTTT. It yields the protein CASVGPDMQYF. This chain uses TRBV12-3 or TRBV12-4 with TRBJ2-3; D possibly corresponds to TRBD1 (5 bases). The CDR3 loop spans 11 amino acids.

The table lists this clonotype with a count of one. The rearrangement uses TRBV27 and TRBJ2-7; possible D gene TRBD2, 5 bases. The germline V gene encodes CDR1 MNHEY and CDR2 SMNVEV (reference sequence). V dropped 7 bases and J dropped 7 bases, with 17 bases sitting between them. This CDR3 has 13 amino acids. This CDR3 is CASIRTDTGEQYF. DNA of the CDR3: TGTGCCAGCATACGGACCGATACGGGGGAGCAGTACTTC.